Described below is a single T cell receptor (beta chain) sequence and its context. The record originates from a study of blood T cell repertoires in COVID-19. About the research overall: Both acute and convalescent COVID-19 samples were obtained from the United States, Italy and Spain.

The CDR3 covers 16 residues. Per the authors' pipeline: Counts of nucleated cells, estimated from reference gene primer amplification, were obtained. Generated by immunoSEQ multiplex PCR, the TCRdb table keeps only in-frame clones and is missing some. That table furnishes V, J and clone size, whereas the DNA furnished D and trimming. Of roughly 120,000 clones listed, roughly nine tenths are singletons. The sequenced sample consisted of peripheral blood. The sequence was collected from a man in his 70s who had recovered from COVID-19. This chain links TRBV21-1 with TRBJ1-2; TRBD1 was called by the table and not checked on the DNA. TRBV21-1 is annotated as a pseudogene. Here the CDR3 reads CASSNQTGEYRYGYTF. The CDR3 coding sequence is TGTGCCAGCAGCAACCAGACAGGGGAATATCGCTATGGCTACACCTTC.